This T cell receptor beta chain was captured in a study of shared clonotypes between healthy human individuals. Deep was the level used in running the assay. Data came from immunoSEQ multiplex PCR; TCRdb stores just in-frame clones and leaves some out. Found here are about 980,000 clones, about three quarters of them singletons; the top ten hold about 1.5%. The germline V gene has CDR1 LGHNA and CDR2 YNFKEQ. This CDR3 comprises 18 residues. With V trimmed by 2 bases and J by 1 base, 13 bases remained unmatched. This clone was recorded once. Nashville, Tennessee was home to all donors, each a Caucasian adult.

This chain joins TRBV4-2 and TRBJ1-1, with 7 bases fitting TRBD1. The sample taken for sequencing was memory CD4+ T cells sorted from blood. Noted subset: CD45RA-negative fraction. This receptor was taken from a man between 18 and 35 years old in good health. The CDR3 region is CASSQRGRGRDTNTEAFF. CDR3 in DNA: TGTGCCAGCAGCCAACGAGGTAGGGGGCGCGACACGAACACTGAAGCTTTCTTT.